These 20 T cell receptor beta chains were all obtained from the same sample, sequenced in a study of human T cells and chemical hapten exposure. TCRdb reprocessed the RACE reads via MiXCR and lists one record per CDR3 protein. The top ten hold around 5% of the sample, which has about 82,000 distinct CDR3 sequences, roughly 10% seen once. Noted time point: patch test 2, 6 weeks after DPC sensitization. Specified treatment: therapeutic diphenylcyclopropenone sensitization with weekly scalp DPC. The sample was whole blood, taken in connection with sensitization to the hapten diphenylcyclopropenone (DPC). The receptor source for this set is a woman aged 45-65 years with alopecia areata. Some clones in this sample may be carry-over from other donors' samples.

This clonotype showed up many times. This sequence joins TRBV6-4 and TRBJ2-1; 7 bases are shared with TRBD2. This CDR3 comprises 16 residues. Unmatched junction bases numbered 9, after V lost 1 base and J lost 6 bases. Germline CDR1 MRHNA, CDR2 SNTAGT. The chain's CDR3 is CASSDFGGSPPNEQFF. CDR3 sequence (DNA): TGTGCCAGCAGTGACTTTGGCGGGAGCCCTCCCAATGAGCAGTTCTTC.

This clonotype was observed many times. This chain joins TRBV21-1 and TRBJ2-2; the table calls TRBD1, which could not be checked here. TRBV21-1 is listed as a pseudogene. The CDR3 length is 15 residues. CDR3 coding DNA: TGTGCCAGCAGCCCCGGGAGGAGCTGCACCGGGGAGCTGTTTTTT. Residues: CASSPGRSCTGELFF.

This clonotype has at least ten counts. The genes are TRBV15 and TRBJ2-1, with D tentatively TRBD2 (6 bases). The V end lost 0 bases, the J end lost 8 bases, and 17 bases lay between the germline ends. In germline, CDR1 is LNHNV, CDR2 YYDKDF (reference sequence). This CDR3 has 16 amino acids. As DNA, the CDR3 is TGTGCCACCAGCAGAGAGCGGGACCCCGGGATCGATGAGCAGTTCTTC. Translated: CATSRERDPGIDEQFF.

This clonotype was seen a few times. The gene calls are TRBV2 and TRBJ1-1, with D maybe TRBD1 (6 bases). Germline loops: CDR1 SNHLY, CDR2 FYNNEI. The V end lost 4 bases, the J end lost 0 bases, and 9 bases lay between the germline ends. The CDR3 contains 14 residues. Here the CDR3 DNA reads TGTGCCAGCAGTGTGCAGGGGATGAACACTGAAGCTTTCTTT. It encodes CASSVQGMNTEAFF.

Notes on this clonotype: A much more abundant neighbour one base away suggests this may be a read error. This chain joins TRBV10-3 and TRBJ1-1, with D maybe TRBD1 (6 bases). The CDR3 is made up of 13 amino acids. CDR1 ENHRY and CDR2 SYGVKD come from the germline V gene. The CDR3 DNA sequence: TGTGCCATCACTACAGGGACCAACACTGAAGCTCTCTTT. It translates to CAITTGTNTEALF.

In regard to this clonotype: A much larger clone is a single base away; this may be a read error. The chain employs TRBV7-9 and TRBJ2-7; D not certain. The CDR3 is 12 residues long. Trimming took off 4 bases at V and 3 bases at J, with 7 bases between the two ends. Germline CDR1 and CDR2: SEHNR and FQNEAQ (reference sequence). The CDR3 reads CASSSDCYEQYF. The CDR3 DNA follows: TGTGCCAGCAGCTCGGATTGCTACGAGCAGTACTTC. Drawing the rest from reference TRBV7-9 and TRBJ2-7, the complete variable domain is DTGVSQNPRHKITKRGQNVTFRCDPISEHNRLYWYRQTLGQGPEFLTYFQNEAQLEKSRLLSDRFSAERPKGSFSTLEIQRTEQGDSAMYLCASSSDCYEQYFGPGTRLTVT.

This clonotype was observed many times. The rearrangement joins TRBV28 to TRBJ2-1; 9 bases line up with TRBD2. The CDR3 is made up of 11 amino acids. V shed 6 bases, J shed 10 bases, and the junction held 1 base outside the gene matches. From germline, CDR1 is MDHEN and CDR2 SYDVKM. CDR3: CASRLAGEQFF. CDR3 DNA: TGTGCCAGCAGGCTAGCGGGAGAGCAGTTCTTC.

The table lists this clonotype with a few counts. This sequence joins TRBV28 and TRBJ1-1; no firm D call. Per the germline V gene, CDR1 is MDHEN and CDR2 is SYDVKM. V was clipped by 2 bases and J by 10 bases, with 8 bases between them. CDR3 length equals 11 residues. The CDR3: CASSLLWRAFF. The CDR3 DNA is TGTGCCAGCAGTTTACTATGGAGAGCTTTCTTT. The full variable domain, rest sourced from reference TRBV28 and TRBJ1-1, is DVKVTQSSRYLVKRTGEKVFLECVQDMDHENMFWYRQDPGLGLRLIYFSYDVKMKEKGDIPEGYSVSREKKERFSLILESASTNQTSMYLCASSLLWRAFFGQGTRLTVV.

This clonotype was seen ten or more times. As DNA, the CDR3 is TGTGCCAGCAGCCCCTCTGCACTAGCGGGTTCCGGGGAGCAGTTCTTC. Translated, it gives CASSPSALAGSGEQFF. This chain uses TRBV7-9 with TRBJ2-1; 9 bases are shared with TRBD2. V was clipped by 5 bases and J by 10 bases; unmatched bases: 15. The CDR3 covers 16 residues. CDR1 and CDR2 (germline): SEHNR, FQNEAQ (reference sequence).

In its sample, this clonotype was seen many times. The chain couples TRBV28 to TRBJ1-2; D may be TRBD1 (5 bases). V lost 6 bases to trimming and J lost 4 bases, with 21 bases between them. CDR1 is MDHEN and CDR2 is SYDVKM in the germline V gene. The CDR3 has 16 residues. CDR3 residues: CASSNNLNYRGYGYTF. The CDR3 nucleotides are TGTGCCAGCAGCAATAATCTAAACTATAGGGGCTATGGCTACACCTTC.

The rearrangement joins TRBV7-2 to TRBJ2-2; D possibly corresponds to TRBD1 (6 bases). V was clipped by 6 bases and J by 0 bases, with 11 bases between them. The CDR3 extends over 15 amino acids. Germline V lookup: CDR1 SGHTA, CDR2 FQGNSA. CDR3 residues: CASSRGGTNTGELFF. In DNA form, the CDR3 reads TGTGCCAGCAGTCGTGGGGGCACGAACACCGGGGAGCTGTTTTTT.

This clonotype showed up just a few times. This chain links TRBV28 with TRBJ2-3; TRBD1 is a possible D gene (6 bases). Trimming left V 3 bases short and J 2 bases short, with 15 bases between. The CDR3 runs to 16 residues. Germline lookup yields CDR1 MDHEN and CDR2 SYDVKM. The CDR3 nucleotides are TGTGCCAGCAGTTTGTTACAGGGTGCCGTCACAGATACGCAGTATTTT. This codes for CASSLLQGAVTDTQYF.

This clonotype was detected a few times. J is TRBJ1-4 and V is TRBV11-2; tentative D call: TRBD1 (5 bases). Germline CDR1 reads SGHAT; CDR2 reads FQNNGV. Trimming shortened V by 5 bases and J by 4 bases, and 14 bases separated the two germline ends. The CDR3 sequence is 15 residues long. This CDR3 is CASSPTQGLNEKLFF. The CDR3 DNA reads as TGTGCCAGCAGCCCCACGCAGGGCCTTAATGAAAAACTGTTTTTT.

Remarks on this clonotype: A far larger clone is one nucleotide away, so this likely arose from a read error. CDR3 nucleotides: TGTGCCAGCAGCTTAGTGCAGAACACCGGGGAGCTGTTTTTT. As protein: CASSLVQNTGELFF. The V call is TRBV7-2, the J call TRBJ2-2; no clear D. The CDR3 is 14 residues long. Germline-derived CDR1 and CDR2 are SGHTA and FQGNSA. Trimming cost V 1 base and J 1 base, with 4 bases left between them. The full variable domain, rest sourced from reference TRBV7-2 and TRBJ2-2, is GAGVSQSPSNKVTEKGKDVELRCDPISGHTALYWYRQSLGQGLEFLIYFQGNSAPDKSGLPSDRFSAERTGGSVSTLTIQRTQQEDSAVYLCASSLVQNTGELFFGEGSRLTVL.

This clonotype was counted only a few times. V usage is TRBV3-1 and J usage is TRBJ2-1; 9 bases are a match to TRBD2. J was trimmed by 8 bases and V by 3 bases; bases with no gene match: 11. This CDR3 region has 16 residues. Germline V gene lookup returns CDR1 LGHDT and CDR2 YNNKEL (reference sequence). CDR3: CASSHSAGGPAHEQFF. CDR3 coding DNA: TGTGCCAGCAGCCACTCAGCGGGAGGCCCGGCACATGAGCAGTTCTTC.

This clonotype has ten or more counts. CDR3: CASSFPDGVTYEQYF. CDR3 coding DNA: TGTGCCAGCTCTTTCCCAGACGGTGTGACCTACGAGCAGTACTTC. The V gene is TRBV28, the J gene TRBJ2-7; D uncertain. Germline V gene lookup returns CDR1 MDHEN and CDR2 SYDVKM. Trimming stripped 8 bases from V and 2 bases from J, with 19 bases between. CDR3 length equals 15 residues.

The chain recombines TRBV20-1 with TRBJ2-1, with 7 bases that match TRBD2. The CDR3 is made up of 16 amino acids. CDR1 DFQATT and CDR2 SNEGSKA come from the germline V gene (reference sequence). V dropped 3 bases and J dropped 1; count of bases not matched to a gene: 9. CDR3: CSASPIRGSSYNEQFF. CDR3 in DNA: TGCAGTGCTAGCCCCATACGCGGGAGTTCCTACAATGAGCAGTTCTTC.

V is TRBV28 and J is TRBJ2-3; the D call may be TRBD1 or TRBD2 (5 bases each). With 4 bases removed from V and 8 bases from J, the gap between germline ends came to 16 bases. There are 14 residues in the CDR3. Germline assignment: CDR1 MDHEN and CDR2 SYDVKM. The CDR3 protein is CASSSGTPAGTQYF. As DNA, the CDR3 is TGTGCCAGCAGTTCAGGGACCCCGGCGGGTACGCAGTATTTT.

At least ten counts were recorded for this clonotype. CDR3 region: CASSQNRNEQFF. The CDR3 DNA sequence: TGCGCCAGCAGCCAAAATCGCAATGAGCAGTTCTTC. This chain uses TRBV4-1 with TRBJ2-1; D uncertain. Germline-derived CDR1 and CDR2 are MGHRA and YSYEKL. Trimming pared 2 bases from V and 6 bases from J, leaving 5 bases between. The CDR3 totals 12 residues.

In its sample, this clonotype was seen many times. J is TRBJ1-2 and V is TRBV7-6, with D hard to call. The CDR3 is 15 amino acids. CDR1 SGHVS and CDR2 FNYEAQ come from the germline V gene. V lost 5 bases and J 0 bases, leaving 13 bases between the germline ends. CDR3 sequence (DNA): TGTGCCAGCAGCCTGTGGACGGCGACTAACTATGGCTACACCTTC. Amino acid sequence: CASSLWTATNYGYTF.